A single sample gave rise to the 2 T cell receptor beta chains below, sequenced in a study of beta chain features in type 1 diabetes. The entirety of the isolated RNA underwent reverse transcription, so expressed TCRB transcripts were sequenced. Profiling relied on immunoSEQ multiplex PCR, and the TCRdb table lists in-frame clones only, not all of them. Here the sample spans about 350,000 clones, roughly a fifth being singletons. Sequenced sample: naive CD4+ T cells from blood. These receptor sequences come from a woman aged 18 to 35 in good health.

Comment on this clone: This same CDR3 is encoded by further DNA sequences in the sample. The CDR3: CAWSLQGNEQFF. The CDR3 DNA follows: TGTGCCTGGAGCCTCCAGGGTAATGAGCAGTTCTTC. The gene calls are TRBV30 and TRBJ2-1, with a weak D call TRBD1 (5 bases). The CDR3 length is 12 residues. V lost 3 bases, J lost 7 bases, and 10 bases lay in between. Germline V gives CDR1 GTSNPN, CDR2 SVGIG (reference sequence). The full variable domain, completed using reference TRBV30 and TRBJ2-1, is SQTIHQWPATLVQPVGSPLSLECTVEGTSNPNLYWYRQAAGRGLQLLFYSVGIGQISSEVPQNLSASRPQDRQFILSSKKLLLSDSGFYLCAWSLQGNEQFFGPGTRLTVL.

V usage is TRBV6-6 and J usage is TRBJ2-7, with 7 bases aligning to TRBD2. The germline CDR1 and CDR2 sequences are MNHNY and SVGAGI (reference sequence). The CDR3 runs to 16 residues. Trimming removed 4 bases from V and 0 bases from J; junction bases left unmatched: 9. The CDR3 spells CASSWGREVYSYEQYF. CDR3 DNA sequence: TGTGCCAGCAGTTGGGGTCGGGAGGTATACTCCTACGAGCAGTACTTC.